The T cell receptor (beta chain) under discussion was sequenced for a study of blood T cell repertoires in COVID-19. Overall study: Sites in the United States, Italy and Spain provided acute and convalescent COVID-19 samples. The cDNA or gDNA used as material had been derived from T cells, B-cell-depleted T cells, or PBMCs.

This CDR3 region has 15 residues. The germline V and J ends were trimmed by 5 bases and 2 bases, with 14 bases remaining between them. CDR1 is SGHTA, CDR2 FQGNSA, per germline. In the study's own analysis: Reference gene primer amplification yielded estimated nucleated cell counts. This table comes from immunoSEQ multiplex PCR, and its TCRdb copy is limited to in-frame clones, with some not included. V, J and clone size were drawn from that table, and D and trimming were deduced from the DNA. The sample includes about 270,000 clones, almost 85% of them seen just once. Adults between roughly 18 and 95 years of age took part from about two dozen US areas.

This receptor was identified in a woman aged 50 to 60 with acute COVID-19. The chain carries TRBV7-2 and TRBJ2-3; no firm D call. Sequenced material: PBMCs or T cells enriched from blood (not recorded which). CDR3 residues: CASSQTSEYTDTQYF. CDR3 bases: TGTGCCAGCAGCCAAACCTCAGAATACACAGATACGCAGTATTTT.